One sample yielded the 25 T cell receptor beta chains listed below, sequenced in a study of T-cell reconstitution after alpha-beta-depleted transplantation in children. Unique molecular identifiers featured in how the TCRbeta library was prepared. MiXCR was run by TCRdb on the PCR reads, yielding one entry per CDR3 protein. The sample includes about 420,000 distinct CDR3 sequences, around 16% of them seen just once. Specimen: PBMCs, mostly from graft donor cells, collected 360 days after TCRalphabeta/CD19-depleted stem cell transplant. Source of these receptors: a boy in the first two years of life who had a stem cell transplant for Wiskott-Aldrich syndrome, so the T cells may come from the graft donor.

This chain links TRBV4-3 with TRBJ2-7; D gene ambiguous. The V end was cut by 0 bases, the J end by 2 bases, with 5 bases between. There are 13 residues in the CDR3. CDR1 is LGHNA, CDR2 YSLEER, per germline. DNA of the CDR3: TGCGCCAGCAGCCAAGATTTGGCCTACGAGCAGTACTTC. This translates into CASSQDLAYEQYF.

This rearrangement joins TRBV20-1 to TRBJ1-4; no definite D call. The CDR3 has 15 amino acids. Trimming took off 0 bases at V and 7 bases at J, with 15 bases between the two ends. CDR1 DFQATT and CDR2 SNEGSKA come from the germline V gene (reference sequence). CDR3 residues: CSARDSPLGAEKLFF. The CDR3 DNA is TGCAGTGCTAGAGATAGCCCCCTGGGTGCTGAAAAACTGTTTTTT.

This clonotype came up a few times. This rearrangement joins TRBV10-3 to TRBJ2-7; D is undetermined. CDR3 length: 14 residues. V gave up 0 bases and J gave up 0 bases, with 6 bases separating them. The germline gives CDR1 ENHRY, CDR2 SYGVKD. In nucleotides, the CDR3 is TGTGCCATCAGTGAGTCATCACACTCCTACGAGCAGTACTTC. Residues: CAISESSHSYEQYF.

This rearrangement joins TRBV28 to TRBJ1-1; 7 nucleotides agree with TRBD1. CDR1 and CDR2 (germline): MDHEN, SYDVKM. Germline trimming cut 3 bases from V and 7 bases from J; bases unmatched to any gene: 8. CDR3 length: 14 residues. The CDR3 spells CASSLNRGRVEAFF. The CDR3 DNA reads as TGTGCCAGCAGTTTGAACAGGGGCAGGGTTGAAGCTTTCTTT.

This clonotype was detected a few times. This chain joins TRBV29-1 and TRBJ1-1; D gene ambiguous. Germline V gives CDR1 SQVTM, CDR2 ANQGSEA. This CDR3 spans 13 amino acids. V was shortened by 2 bases and J by 1 base, with 8 bases between the two germline ends. The CDR3 region is CSVEKGGNTEAFF. As DNA, the CDR3 is TGCAGCGTTGAAAAGGGAGGGAACACTGAAGCTTTCTTT.

This clonotype has more than one count but fewer than ten. The rearrangement uses TRBV6-1 and TRBJ1-1, with TRBD1 identical over 8 bases. Germline lookup yields CDR1 MNHNS and CDR2 SASEGT. The CDR3 sequence is 14 residues long. The trim removed 4 bases at V and 7 bases at J, leaving 8 bases unmatched. CDR3 in amino acids: CASSGQGAIGEAFF. As DNA, the CDR3 is TGTGCCAGCAGTGGGCAGGGGGCGATCGGTGAAGCTTTCTTT.

In DNA form, the CDR3 reads TGTGCCAGCAGCTTAGACCTTAAGGACAGCGTGAAGCATTTT. Protein: CASSLDLKDSVKHF. V and J are TRBV7-2 and TRBJ1-5; a weak D match, TRBD1 (6 bases). Trimming removed 1 base at V and 14 bases at J, with 18 bases between. The CDR3 has 14 residues. Looked up from germline, CDR1 is SGHTA and CDR2 is FQGNSA. The whole variable domain, filled in from reference TRBV7-2 and TRBJ1-5, reads GAGVSQSPSNKVTEKGKDVELRCDPISGHTALYWYRQSLGQGLEFLIYFQGNSAPDKSGLPSDRFSAERTGGSVSTLTIQRTQQEDSAVYLCASSLDLKDSVKHFGDGTRLSIL.

The CDR3 DNA reads as TGTGCCAGCACCCCTTCGGGACTAGTTCGCAATGAGCAGTTCTTC. Its translation: CASTPSGLVRNEQFF. V gene TRBV12-3 or TRBV12-4 combines with J gene TRBJ2-1, with 8 bases fitting TRBD2. The ends lost 7 bases at V and 6 bases at J; junction bases unmatched: 11. The CDR3 is made up of 15 amino acids.

There are many counts of this clonotype. The rearrangement joins TRBV20-1 to TRBJ2-7; D is ambiguous. Germline loops: CDR1 DFQATT, CDR2 SNEGSKA (reference sequence). Trimming took 2 bases from V and 4 from J, leaving 9 bases between them. This CDR3 has 12 amino acids. The CDR3 bases are TGCAGTGCTAGACAGGTCGAGTACGAGCAGTACTTC. It yields the protein CSARQVEYEQYF.

This clonotype has a handful of counts. The chain uses TRBV7-2 and TRBJ2-1; perhaps TRBD2 as D (6 bases). The CDR3 is 13 amino acids. CDR1 is SGHTA, CDR2 FQGNSA, per germline. V was pared by 5 bases and J by 4 bases, with 9 bases between. CDR3: CASSPSVYNEQFF. The CDR3 DNA follows: TGTGCCAGCAGCCCTAGCGTATACAATGAGCAGTTCTTC.

The table lists this clonotype with a few counts. CDR3 sequence (DNA): TGTGCCATCAGTGAGTCAGGACTAGCGGGAGTCTACGAGCAGTACTTC. Residues: CAISESGLAGVYEQYF. The rearrangement links TRBV10-3 to TRBJ2-7; 13 bases align to TRBD2. Germline CDR1 reads ENHRY; CDR2 reads SYGVKD. V lost 0 bases, J lost 3 bases, and 2 bases stayed unmatched. The CDR3 consists of 16 residues.

The J gene is TRBJ1-1, the V gene TRBV5-6; D is undetermined. The CDR3 is 12 residues long. Trimming cost V 0 bases and J 4 bases, with 4 bases left between them. Germline loops: CDR1 SGHDT, CDR2 YYEEEE. The CDR3 spells CASSLVSTEAFF. The CDR3 bases are TGTGCCAGCAGCTTGGTCTCCACTGAAGCTTTCTTT.

This clonotype appeared many times. This sequence joins TRBV2 and TRBJ2-1, with TRBD1 matching 7 bases. Germline trimming cut 6 bases from V and 7 bases from J; bases unmatched to any gene: 9. Germline values: CDR1 SNHLY, CDR2 FYNNEI. This CDR3 has 14 amino acids. CDR3 coding DNA: TGTGCCAGCAGCGCCATGGGACAGAGGAATGAGCAGTTCTTC. Its translation is CASSAMGQRNEQFF.

The chain combines TRBV16 with TRBJ1-5; tentatively, D is TRBD1 (5 bases). Germline V gene sequence: CDR1 KGHSY, CDR2 FQNENV. Trimming took off 4 bases at V and 2 bases at J, with 9 bases between the two ends. The CDR3 runs to 14 residues. CDR3 loop: CASSLDIGNQPQHF. The CDR3 DNA reads TGTGCCAGCAGCCTGGACATTGGCAATCAGCCCCAGCATTTT.

This clonotype showed up just a few times. This CDR3 reads CASSSLGGGLTGELFF. The CDR3 region has the DNA TGTGCCAGCAGCTCCCTAGGCGGGGGCCTCACCGGGGAGCTGTTTTTT. The chain recombines TRBV5-4 with TRBJ2-2, with D possibly matching TRBD2 (7 bases). Germline V gene lookup returns CDR1 SGHNT and CDR2 YYREEE (reference sequence). Trimming took off 3 bases at V and 4 bases at J, with 16 bases between the two ends. CDR3 length equals 16 residues.

This clonotype was counted a few times. For the CDR3, the DNA is TGTGCCAGCAGTGTAGGGGGTCGGAACGAGCAGTACTTC. Protein: CASSVGGRNEQYF. The chain links TRBV12-3 or TRBV12-4 to TRBJ2-7; possible D gene TRBD1, 6 bases. This CDR3 is built from 13 residues. Trimming left V 5 bases short and J 5 bases short, with 13 bases between.

This clonotype showed up just a few times. The chain's CDR3 is CASSLGGLNQPQHF. Written as DNA, the CDR3 is TGCGCCAGCAGCTTGGGCGGTCTCAATCAGCCCCAGCATTTT. The V call is TRBV5-1, the J call TRBJ1-5; D remains ambiguous. The CDR3 length is 14 residues. V shed 0 bases and J shed 3 bases, with 7 bases lying between them. Germline assignment: CDR1 SGHRS and CDR2 YFSETQ.

This clonotype was recorded a few times. The chain employs TRBV20-1 and TRBJ2-2, with TRBD2 identical over 10 bases. CDR3 length: 13 amino acids. CDR1 is DFQATT and CDR2 is SNEGSKA in the germline V gene (reference sequence). V was pared by 6 bases and J by 5 bases, with 3 bases of the junction left unmatched. In DNA form, the CDR3 reads TGCAGTGCCCCGGGACTAGCGACCGGGGAGCTGTTTTTT. Protein: CSAPGLATGELFF.

This clonotype was counted a few times. This chain joins TRBV20-1 and TRBJ2-1; 9 nucleotides match TRBD1. This CDR3 has 15 residues. From germline, CDR1 is DFQATT and CDR2 SNEGSKA (reference sequence). After removal of 5 bases from V and 2 bases from J, the junction contained 7 bases not matched to a gene. CDR3 nucleotide sequence: TGCAGTGCTCACAACCGGGACAGGGCCTACAATGAGCAGTTCTTC. It encodes CSAHNRDRAYNEQFF.

This chain joins TRBV7-9 and TRBJ2-3; the match to TRBD1 covers 9 bases. The J segment lost 3 bases and the V segment lost 1 base, leaving 2 bases of the junction unmatched. Germline-derived CDR1 and CDR2 are SEHNR and FQNEAQ (reference sequence). This CDR3 has 15 amino acids. CDR3 sequence reads: CASSLVGTGTDTQYF. The CDR3 nucleotides are TGTGCCAGCAGCTTAGTCGGGACAGGGACAGATACGCAGTATTTT.

At least ten counts were recorded for this clonotype. The chain recombines TRBV7-9 with TRBJ1-2; D not certain. The germline CDR1 and CDR2 sequences are SEHNR and FQNEAQ (reference sequence). The CDR3 consists of 13 residues. The V end lost 2 bases, the J end lost 4 bases, and 8 bases lay between the germline ends. The CDR3 coding sequence is TGTGCCAGCAGCTTAAACGACATCTATGGCTACACCTTC. Translation: CASSLNDIYGYTF.

In its sample, this clonotype was seen a few times. This chain links TRBV5-1 with TRBJ2-1, with D possibly being TRBD1 or TRBD2 (6 bases each). The CDR3 consists of 15 residues. The V end was cut by 0 bases, the J end by 5 bases, with 12 bases between. CDR1 is SGHRS, CDR2 YFSETQ, per germline. The CDR3, as DNA: TGCGCCAGCAGCTTGGCGGGGGCGACTAACAATGAGCAGTTCTTC. As protein: CASSLAGATNNEQFF.

The chain is built from TRBV7-9 and TRBJ2-2; D perhaps matches TRBD1 (5 bases). Germline V CDR1 and CDR2: SEHNR, FQNEAQ (reference sequence). The V end lost 5 bases, the J end lost 1 base, and 14 bases lay between the germline ends. The CDR3 runs to 16 residues. The CDR3 bases are TGTGCCAGCAGCACACCCTTAGGGGTGAACACCGGGGAGCTGTTTTTT. Amino acids: CASSTPLGVNTGELFF.

The gene calls are TRBV6-2 or TRBV6-3 and TRBJ2-1; TRBD2 aligns across 9 bases. V shed 6 bases and J 2 bases; nucleotides not matched to a gene: 5. The CDR3 has 15 amino acids. Germline V gene sequence: CDR1 MNHEY, CDR2 SVGEGT. CDR3 sequence: CASRDGLAPYNEQFF. CDR3 DNA: TGTGCCAGCAGGGACGGACTAGCGCCCTACAATGAGCAGTTCTTC.

This chain joins TRBV5-1 and TRBJ2-7; D may match TRBD1 or TRBD2 (5 bases each). The V gene lost 0 bases and the J gene lost 9 bases, with 10 bases spanning the gap. Germline values: CDR1 SGHRS, CDR2 YFSETQ. This CDR3 has 12 residues. The chain's CDR3 is CASSLEGSRQYF. CDR3 nucleotide sequence: TGCGCCAGCAGCTTGGAGGGGAGTAGGCAGTACTTC.